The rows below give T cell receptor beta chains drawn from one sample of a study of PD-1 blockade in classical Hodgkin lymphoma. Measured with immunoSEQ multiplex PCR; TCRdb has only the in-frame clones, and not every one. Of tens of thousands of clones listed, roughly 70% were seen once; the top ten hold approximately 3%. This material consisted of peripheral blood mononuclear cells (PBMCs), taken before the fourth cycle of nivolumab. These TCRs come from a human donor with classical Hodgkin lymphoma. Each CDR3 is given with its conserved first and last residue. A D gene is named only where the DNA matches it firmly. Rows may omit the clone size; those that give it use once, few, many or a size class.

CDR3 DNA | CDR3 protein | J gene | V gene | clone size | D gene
TGTGCCAGCAGTTCCCACGAGGGAGGGACCCAGTACTTC | CASSSHEGGTQYF | TRBJ2-5 | TRBV6-5 | . | .
TGTGCCAGCAGCCCCCAGGGTAGGGAGCAGTACTTC | CASSPQGREQYF | TRBJ2-7 | TRBV7-9 | . | .
TGTGCCAGCAGTTACTCCGCGACAGGGAGCTACGAGCAGTACTTC | CASSYSATGSYEQYF | TRBJ2-7 | TRBV6-5 | . | TRBD1
TGTGCCAGCAGCTTGGGGGGCTCAGGGAATTCTGGAAACACCATATATTTT | CASSLGGSGNSGNTIYF | TRBJ1-3 | TRBV7-6 | . | .
TGTGCCAGCAGCTTGGGGGACAGGGCTCGAGCCAAAAACATTCAGTACTTC | CASSLGDRARAKNIQYF | TRBJ2-4 | TRBV5-8 | once | TRBD1
TGCGCCAGCAGCCAGGACAGGGGGTACGAGCAGTACTTC | CASSQDRGYEQYF | TRBJ2-7 | TRBV4-3 | many | TRBD1
TGTGCCAGCAGTCGGGGGGCCTACAATGAGCAGTTCTTC | CASSRGAYNEQFF | TRBJ2-1 | TRBV6-5 | . | TRBD2
TGCAGCGTTGAAGTCGGTTACTATGGCTACACCTTC | CSVEVGYYGYTF | TRBJ1-2 | TRBV29-1 | . | .
TGTGCCAGTAGTATTGCCGTTTTGTCAGGGTCTAACTATGGCTACACCTTC | CASSIAVLSGSNYGYTF | TRBJ1-2 | TRBV19 | . | .
TGTGCCATCAGTGCTCCGGGGTTCTCTGGAAACACCATATATTTT | CAISAPGFSGNTIYF | TRBJ1-3 | TRBV10-3 | . | .
TGTGCCAGCAGTTGGGCTAGCGAAAGCACAGATACGCAGTATTTT | CASSWASESTDTQYF | TRBJ2-3 | TRBV6-5 | . | .
TGTGCCAGCAGTGAAGCGATTGGTGCCGCTGGAAAACTGTTTTTT | CASSEAIGAAGKLFF | TRBJ1-4 | TRBV6-1 | . | .
TGTGCCAGCAGCTTGGAGACTAAGAACACAGATACGCAGTATTTT | CASSLETKNTDTQYF | TRBJ2-3 | TRBV5-4 | few | .
TGTGCCTGGGGTGAACCGGGACAGGGTAGCAATCAGCCCCAGCATTTT | CAWGEPGQGSNQPQHF | TRBJ1-5 | TRBV30 | few | TRBD1
TGTGCCAGCAGTTCGCCGGGTGAGCGGAGATACAATGAGCAGTTCTTC | CASSSPGERRYNEQFF | TRBJ2-1 | TRBV28 | . | .
TGTGCCAGCAGCGTAGATGAATGGACAGGAGGCACCGGGGAGCTGTTTTTT | CASSVDEWTGGTGELFF | TRBJ2-2 | TRBV9 | few | TRBD1